One TCR beta chain is described in this entry. Which antigen it targets is not known. No per-base quality is available; no much larger clone lies one base away. These data come from a study of blood T cell repertoires in COVID-19 (dated by TCRdb to 2019 to 2021). With regard to the full study: Samples covering the acute and convalescent phases of COVID-19 were provided by collaborators in the United States, Italy and Spain. Samples came from the ongoing ImmuneRACE study (first 160 participants) plus 1,254 subjects from 6 global collaborators. A de-identified subject ID, COVID-19 status, age in years and sex were almost always included in the sample metadata. Deeply sampled blood TCRbeta repertoires from subjects exposed to, actively infected with, or recovered from COVID-19 were included in the dataset. The prospective study material was composed of cDNA or gDNA derived from T cells, B-cell-depleted T cells, or PBMCs. A freely available public database, intended as a resource for researchers studying the immune response to SARS-CoV-2, is where the repertoires were released. Where available, HLA class I and class II types were obtained from metadata supplied by the sample provider rather than from assay-based typing. What the work shows at the level of the full study, not this receptor alone: The amount of clinical and demographic metadata varied by source and participant and was provided uncurated.

TCRbeta CDR3 regions were amplified from genomic DNA by means of the immunoSEQ Assay, a bias-controlled multiplex PCR. Processing in the source paper ran as follows. Within the assay, amplification of reference gene primers was used to estimate how many nucleated cells each sample contained. Sequence reads were collapsed and filtered to measure the absolute abundance of every unique TCRbeta CDR3 rearrangement. For each sample, productive Simpson clonality was calculated as the square root of Simpson's diversity index across productive rearrangements. As stored in TCRdb, this immuneACCESS dataset retains in-frame rearrangements with V and J assigned. A fraction of the clones does not appear; measured against another copy, unresolved V genes explain less than half of the discrepancy, and the remainder lacks a known reason. From that table come the V and J calls and clone size; the DNA was used to work out D and trimming. Here the sample has about 190,000 clones; 84% occur a single time. The ten largest clones add up to under 4% of the sample.

Enrolling through a virtual design, the prospective study's participants ranged in age from about 18 to 100 years and lived across roughly 23 United States geographic areas. In the prospective study, cohorts were assigned on the basis of participant-reported clinical history obtained from a screening survey and a study questionnaire. Exposed participants had been in contact with someone with a PCR-confirmed or clinician-diagnosed COVID-19 case within 2 weeks of study entry. In the prospective study, whole blood, serum and a nasopharyngeal or oropharyngeal swab were collected from each participant by mobile phlebotomists. Additional blood draws and questionnaires over an approximately 2-month period could optionally be provided by prospective study participants. Before DNA extraction, blood samples from the prospective study were shipped at room temperature or frozen. V ends up 7 bases short and J 3 bases short, with an unmatched junction base count of 6. Including the terminal cysteine and phenylalanine, the CDR3 comprises 14 residues. CDR3 DNA only is kept here, 42 bases in frame from base 1. From the germline V gene, CDR1 is SGHAT and CDR2 is FQNNGV.

The chain is encoded by TRBV11-2 joined to TRBJ1-2; TRBD1 agrees with 9 junctional bases. Sample: PBMCs or T cells enriched from blood (not recorded which). This sequence originates from a woman under 40 who had been exposed to COVID-19. The bases are TGTGCCAGCACCGGACAGGGGCTCGACTATGGCTACACCTTC. Its coded protein is CASTGQGLDYGYTF.